The rows below give T cell receptor beta chains drawn from one sample of a study of cytomegalovirus exposure and HLA in healthy donors. TCRdb keeps only in-frame clones here, not all; method: immunoSEQ multiplex PCR. This repertoire shows 170,000 or so clones, about 80% found once; its top ten account for 0.6% to 0.7%. Material: PBMCs. Receptors were obtained from a boy younger than 18 in good health and CMV-seronegative. Both conserved end residues are part of each CDR3. The D gene is left open where the match is weak. Size is omitted from some rows. Given values are once, few, many or a class for expanded clones.

v_gene,j_gene,abundance,d_gene,len,CDR3nt,CDR3aa
TRBV30,TRBJ1-1,.,.,11,TGTGCCTGGTCTTTGTTCACTGAAGCTTTCTTT,CAWSLFTEAFF
TRBV28,TRBJ1-2,.,.,13,TGTGCCAGCAGTCTCAGGGTTAACTATGGCTACACCTTC,CASSLRVNYGYTF
TRBV15,TRBJ2-2,.,TRBD1,16,TGTGCCACCAGCAGAGGCAGGGGGCGCCGCACCGGGGAGCTGTTTTTT,CATSRGRGRRTGELFF
TRBV5-4,TRBJ1-5,.,.,14,TGTGCCAGCAGCTTAAGAGGTAGCAATCAGCCCCAGCATTTT,CASSLRGSNQPQHF
TRBV25-1,TRBJ1-4,.,.,17,TGTGCCAGCAGTGAATACGGTCTAGGAGCAACTAATGAAAAACTGTTTTTT,CASSEYGLGATNEKLFF
TRBV5-1,TRBJ1-1,.,.,15,TGCGCCAGCAGCTTCGGGGCGGGGACGAACACTGAAGCTTTCTTT,CASSFGAGTNTEAFF
TRBV7-9,TRBJ2-7,.,TRBD1,14,TGTGCCAGCAGCCCCCGGGACAGCTCCTACGAGCAGTACTTC,CASSPRDSSYEQYF
TRBV27,TRBJ2-4,.,TRBD2,16,TGTGCCTCAAAGGGACTAGCGGAACCGAATAAAAACATTCAGTACTTC,CASKGLAEPNKNIQYF
TRBV9,TRBJ1-2,.,.,14,TGTGCCAGCAGGCAGAATGGGGGGGACTATGGCTACACCTTC,CASRQNGGDYGYTF
TRBV5-1,TRBJ1-1,.,.,14,TGCGCCAGCAGCTTTACAGGGCAGAACACTGAAGCTTTCTTT,CASSFTGQNTEAFF
TRBV27,TRBJ2-5,.,.,13,TGTGCCAGCAACCACCCCGCTTTTGGGGAGCAGTACTTC,CASNHPAFGEQYF
TRBV11-3,TRBJ2-2,.,.,13,TGTGCCAGCAGCTTAGATCGGGGAGGGGAGCTGTTTTTT,CASSLDRGGELFF
TRBV5-6,TRBJ2-5,once,.,14,TGTGCCAGCAGCTTGCGGTCCCTCCAAGAGACCCAGTACTTC,CASSLRSLQETQYF
TRBV7-2,TRBJ2-5,.,TRBD2,17,TGTGCCAGCAGCTTGGTGTCTAGGACTAGCGGTTCTGAGACCCAGTACTTC,CASSLVSRTSGSETQYF
TRBV11-1,TRBJ2-7,.,.,13,TGTGCCAGCAGGGACTACCCAACCTACGAGCAGTACTTC,CASRDYPTYEQYF
TRBV29-1,TRBJ2-1,.,.,15,TGCAGCGTTAGAGGCCCCGGTAGCTCCTACAATGAGCAGTTCTTC,CSVRGPGSSYNEQFF